The 30 T cell receptor beta chains in this list originate from one sample, sequenced in a study of T cell clonality in common variable immunodeficiency (dated by TCRdb to the mid-2010s). Summary of the overall study and its limitations: Fewer deletions and N-nucleotide insertions were reportedly observed in CVID TCRbeta sequences, and highly modified clones with 13 or more V deletions were reportedly absent from CVID TCRbeta sequences.

Library preparation was by the immunoSEQ multiplex PCR assay. TCRdb took over this immuneACCESS table, retaining in-frame rearrangements with V and J assigned. Such tables are incomplete; in checked studies, under half of the missing clones stem from an unresolved V gene, and the remainder is unexplained. Across this sample, 15,000 to 20,000 clones were tabulated and none appeared just once. The ten largest clones represent 13% to 15% of the sample. No cognate antigen is known for these TCRs. The sequenced material came from peripheral blood mononuclear cells. Source of these receptors: a human donor with common variable immunodeficiency.

With regard to this clone: The read ends 3 residues early relative to the CDR3; the germline J gene fills the gap. The V and J genes are TRBV7-2 and TRBJ2-7; possible D gene TRBD1, 6 bases. The CDR3 is 13 residues long. Germline V gives CDR1 SGHTA, CDR2 FQGNSA. The ends were cut back, 5 bases at V and 4 bases at J, with 12 bases in the middle. CDR3 in amino acids: CASSPQQGYEQYF. The DNA read from the CDR3 is TGTGCCAGCAGCCCACAACAGGGATACGAG.

This clone was recorded at least ten times. The read is 3 residues too short to cover the CDR3 end, so that end is filled in from the germline J gene. This chain connects TRBV6-4 to TRBJ2-2, with 9 nucleotides matching TRBD2. This CDR3 comprises 15 residues. Looked up from germline, CDR1 is MRHNA and CDR2 is SNTAGT. With 5 bases clipped from V and 0 bases from J, the junction kept 1 base outside the gene matches. CDR3 DNA (partial): TGTGCCAGCAGTTTAGCGGGGGCGAACACCGGGGAG. Translation: CASSLAGANTGE. The whole CDR3 sequence reads CASSLAGANTGELFF.

This clone was observed a few times. From the germline J gene comes the end of the CDR3, since the read stops 3 residues before it. This chain connects TRBV5-1 to TRBJ2-2; 13 bases are a match to TRBD2. Germline V gene data show CDR1 as SGHRS and CDR2 as YFSETQ. This CDR3 spans 16 amino acids. Trimming cost V 4 bases and J 5 bases; bases outside gene matches: 5. CDR3 DNA, as far as it was read: TGCGCCAGCAGCCATAGGACTAGCGGGAGAACCGGGGAG. It codes for CASSHRTSGRTGE. The CDR3 in its entirety is CASSHRTSGRTGELFF.

This clone was found many times. Coverage ceases 3 residues before the CDR3 finishes, and the germline J gene fills in the end. V is TRBV19 and J is TRBJ2-3; no clear D. CDR1 LNHDA and CDR2 SQIVND come from the germline V gene (reference sequence). V lost 6 bases and J lost 4, with 8 bases in between. This CDR3 region has 12 residues. The part of the CDR3 DNA that was read is TGTGCCAGTAGGGCCCAGTCAGATACG. Amino acids: CASRAQSDT. The full CDR3 protein is CASRAQSDTQYF.

This clone showed up just a few times. The sequenced fragment ends 3 residues before the CDR3 boundary, so the rest is inferred from the germline J gene. This rearrangement joins TRBV19 to TRBJ1-4; 7 bases line up with TRBD1. J gave up 0 bases and V 6 bases, and 7 bases lay outside the gene matches. This CDR3 is built from 16 residues. CDR1 LNHDA and CDR2 SQIVND come from the germline V gene (reference sequence). The CDR3 here is CASSRPTGATNEKLFF. Partial CDR3 DNA: TGTGCCAGTAGCAGACCTACAGGGGCAACTAATGAAAAA.

This clone was observed many times. The read is 3 residues too short to cover the CDR3 end, so that end is filled in from the germline J gene. The V call is TRBV18, the J call TRBJ1-1; the match to TRBD1 covers 8 bases. The CDR3 totals 15 residues. CDR1 is KGHSH and CDR2 is LQKENI in the germline V gene. J lost 2 bases, V lost 2 bases, and 4 bases had no gene match. The CDR3 sequence is CASSPKTGVNTEAFF. CDR3 DNA (partial): TGTGCCAGCTCACCAAAGACAGGGGTAAACACTGAA. The whole variable domain, remainder taken from reference TRBV18 and TRBJ1-1, is NAGVMQNPRHLVRRRGQEARLRCSPMKGHSHVYWYRQLPEEGLKFMVYLQKENIIDESGMPKERFSAEFPKEGPSILRIQQVVRGDSAAYFCASSPKTGVNTEAFFGQGTRLTVV.

In this sample, this clone turned up a few times. The missing CDR3 end, 3 residues past where the read stops, is filled in from the germline J gene. The V and J genes are TRBV7-6 and TRBJ2-1, with D possibly matching TRBD2 (5 bases). This CDR3 region has 14 residues. Trimming removed 5 bases from V and 6 bases from J, with 14 bases in between. Germline V gives CDR1 SGHVS, CDR2 FNYEAQ. The CDR3 sequence is CASSPRTLANEQFF. The sequenced CDR3 bases are TGTGCCAGCAGCCCTCGGACTTTGGCCAATGAG. The full variable domain, completed using reference TRBV7-6 and TRBJ2-1, is GAGVSQSPRYKVTKRGQDVALRCDPISGHVSLYWYRQALGQGPEFLTYFNYEAQQDKSGLPNDRFSAERPEGSISTLTIQRTEQRDSAMYRCASSPRTLANEQFFGPGTRLTVL.

The table lists this clone with a few counts. The read terminates 3 residues before the CDR3 end, so the remaining end is supplied by the germline J gene. V is TRBV5-1 and J is TRBJ2-3; TRBD2 matches 8 bases. Per germline, CDR1 SGHRS and CDR2 YFSETQ. The CDR3 has 16 amino acids. Trimming at V came to 1 base and at J to 0 bases, leaving 4 bases not matched to a gene. The covered CDR3 bases are TGCGCCAGCAGCTTGACTAGCGGCTATAGCACAGATACG. Residues: CASSLTSGYSTDT. The whole CDR3 sequence is CASSLTSGYSTDTQYF. The full variable domain, completed using reference TRBV5-1 and TRBJ2-3, is KAGVTQTPRYLIKTRGQQVTLSCSPISGHRSVSWYQQTPGQGLQFLFEYFSETQRNKGNFPGRFSGRQFSNSRSEMNVSTLELGDSALYLCASSLTSGYSTDTQYFGPGTRLTVL.

This clone was detected a few times. The read halts 3 residues ahead of the CDR3 end, with the missing end drawn from the germline J gene. V is TRBV7-2 and J is TRBJ2-7; TRBD1 is a possible D gene (6 bases). Per the germline V gene, CDR1 is SGHTA and CDR2 is FQGNSA. The CDR3 consists of 15 residues. Trimming took 1 base from V and 1 from J, leaving 11 bases between them. The sequenced part of the CDR3 DNA is TGTGCCAGCAGCTTAGGACAGAGGGGGTCCTACGAG. Translating gives CASSLGQRGSYE. The entire CDR3 protein reads CASSLGQRGSYEQYF.

This clone was detected a few times. From the germline J gene comes the end of the CDR3, since the read stops 3 residues before it. This chain links TRBV5-1 with TRBJ2-3; the match to TRBD2 covers 12 bases. This CDR3 comprises 13 residues. The germline gives CDR1 SGHRS, CDR2 YFSETQ. The covered CDR3 bases are TGCGCCAGCAGCACCGGGACTAGCGGGACG. Protein sequence: CASSTGTSGT. The whole CDR3 sequence is CASSTGTSGTQYF.

This clone was picked up a small number of times. The CDR3 is cut off 3 residues early in the read; its end comes from the germline J gene. The chain has TRBV7-8 and TRBJ2-5, with a possible D match to TRBD1 (5 bases). This CDR3 is 15 amino acids long. Trimming left V 1 base short and J 1 base short, with 10 bases between. CDR1 and CDR2 from the germline V gene are SGHVS and FQNEAQ. CDR3 loop: CASSLGQILQETQYF. The DNA read from the CDR3 is TGTGCCAGCAGCTTAGGACAGATACTCCAAGAGACC.

A word on this clone: The read terminates 3 residues before the CDR3 end, so the remaining end is supplied by the germline J gene. The genes are TRBV2 and TRBJ2-1, with D perhaps matching TRBD2 (6 bases). This CDR3 is built from 14 residues. The germline V gene has CDR1 SNHLY and CDR2 FYNNEI. Between the trimmed V and J ends, which lost 10 bases and 6 bases, there was a span of 19 bases. The CDR3 bases that were read are TGTGCCACCCAACGGGACTCGCCGATCAATGAG. Translating it yields CATQRDSPINE. The whole CDR3 protein is CATQRDSPINEQFF.

The CDR3 bases that were read are TGTGCCAGCACCGGGGGGAAAGCAACTAATGAAAAA. Translated: CASTGGKATNEK. The entire CDR3 protein reads CASTGGKATNEKLFF. V and J are TRBV7-9 and TRBJ1-4; D perhaps matches TRBD1 (5 bases). The read stops 3 residues short of the end of the CDR3; the missing end is completed from the germline J gene. The V and J ends lost 7 bases and 0 bases respectively, with 12 bases between them. The CDR3 is 15 residues long. The germline V gene has CDR1 SEHNR and CDR2 FQNEAQ (reference sequence).

Many counts were recorded for this clone. The read terminates 3 residues before the CDR3 end, so the remaining end is supplied by the germline J gene. This chain links TRBV18 with TRBJ1-1; D may be TRBD1 (5 bases). Germline lookup yields CDR1 KGHSH and CDR2 LQKENI. Trimming stripped 10 bases from V and 0 bases from J, with 21 bases between. CDR3 length equals 16 residues. The CDR3 loop reads CATSASGTVMNTEAFF. The DNA read from the CDR3 is TGTGCCACTTCCGCTAGCGGGACGGTAATGAACACTGAA.

This clone appeared a few times. Coverage ceases 3 residues before the CDR3 finishes, and the germline J gene fills in the end. This chain uses TRBV19 with TRBJ1-2, with 9 bases that match TRBD1. Germline assignment: CDR1 LNHDA and CDR2 SQIVND (reference sequence). This CDR3 comprises 14 residues. J was trimmed by 4 bases and V by 7 bases; bases with no gene match: 7. The CDR3 sequence: CASTPGQGFYGYTF. The CDR3 DNA, read in part, is TGTGCCAGTACCCCGGGACAGGGTTTCTATGGC.

The sample holds a few counts of this clone. Sequencing ends 3 residues short of the CDR3 end; the germline J gene provides the rest. The chain links TRBV18 to TRBJ2-5; a weak D match, TRBD1 (6 bases). V lost 8 bases and J 4 bases, leaving 14 bases between the germline ends. Germline lookup yields CDR1 KGHSH and CDR2 LQKENI. This CDR3 has 13 residues. The CDR3 region is CASASGTRETQYF. The CDR3 bases that were read are TGTGCCAGCGCCTCCGGGACAAGAGAGACC.

This clone was recorded at least ten times. The sequenced fragment ends 3 residues before the CDR3 boundary, so the rest is inferred from the germline J gene. The chain recombines TRBV7-9 with TRBJ2-2; no clear D gene. CDR1 is SEHNR, CDR2 FQNEAQ, per germline (reference sequence). This CDR3 spans 14 amino acids. With 5 bases removed from V and 4 bases from J, the gap between germline ends came to 11 bases. The CDR3 sequence: CASSPPIITGELFF. The DNA read from the CDR3 is TGTGCCAGCAGCCCCCCTATTATCACCGGGGAG.

Concerning this clone itself: The read ends 3 residues before the CDR3 terminus; that terminus is restored from the germline J gene. The rearrangement joins TRBV6-2 or TRBV6-3 to TRBJ2-1; 8 bases fit TRBD2. The CDR3 spans 16 residues. The V gene's germline CDR1 is MNHEY and CDR2 SVGEGT. V trimming: 6 bases; J trimming: 8 bases; junction bases outside the gene matches: 15. The CDR3 DNA, read in part, is TGTGCCAGCAGCCGCGATTCTACCGGGGGGGCTTATGAG. As protein: CASSRDSTGGAYE. The CDR3, in full, reads CASSRDSTGGAYEQFF.

About this clone: The sequence runs out 3 residues before the end of the CDR3; the remainder is reconstructed from the germline J gene. J is TRBJ1-5 and V is TRBV6-2 or TRBV6-3; 11 bases fit TRBD1. J gave up 6 bases and V 2 bases, and 0 bases lay outside the gene matches. CDR3 length: 14 amino acids. From germline, CDR1 is MNHEY and CDR2 SVGEGT. CDR3 bases read: TGTGCCAGCAGTTACGGGACAGGGGGTCAGCCC. As protein: CASSYGTGGQP. The full CDR3 is CASSYGTGGQPQHF.

This clone was seen many times. Sequencing ends 3 residues short of the CDR3 end; the germline J gene provides the rest. The rearrangement uses TRBV27 and TRBJ1-2; D is possibly TRBD1 (6 bases). The germline gives CDR1 MNHEY, CDR2 SMNVEV (reference sequence). CDR3 length: 13 residues. Trimming removed 8 bases at V and 4 bases at J, with 14 bases between. CDR3 loop: CASQKQGRYGYTF. The covered CDR3 bases are TGTGCCAGCCAAAAACAGGGTCGCTATGGC.

This clone occurred a few times. The CDR3 is cut off 3 residues early in the read; its end comes from the germline J gene. This chain joins TRBV6-2 or TRBV6-3 and TRBJ1-1; D is ambiguous. CDR3 length: 14 residues. The V gene lost 2 bases and the J gene lost 5 bases, with 12 bases spanning the gap. From germline, CDR1 is MNHEY and CDR2 SVGEGT. CDR3 bases read: TGTGCCAGCAGTTACCGCCGGGGATCGACTGAA. It translates to CASSYRRGSTE. The full CDR3 protein is CASSYRRGSTEAFF.

This clone was seen repeatedly, ten times or more. The read ends 3 residues before the CDR3 terminus; that terminus is restored from the germline J gene. The chain joins TRBV5-6 to TRBJ2-5, with 9 bases identical to TRBD2. There are 14 residues in the CDR3. The germline gives CDR1 SGHDT, CDR2 YYEEEE. V lost 1 base and J lost 2; bases outside the gene matches: 0. CDR3 protein: CASSLTSGQETQYF. Partial CDR3 DNA: TGTGCCAGCAGCTTGACTAGCGGGCAAGAGACC.

In its sample, this clone was seen many times. The read ends 3 residues before the CDR3 terminus; that terminus is restored from the germline J gene. V gene TRBV18 combines with J gene TRBJ2-1; TRBD2 agrees at 12 bases. The J segment lost 5 bases and the V segment lost 3 bases, leaving 2 bases of the junction unmatched. This CDR3 is built from 15 residues. CDR1 KGHSH and CDR2 LQKENI come from the germline V gene. The CDR3 here is CASSPTSGSHNEQFF. CDR3 DNA (partial): TGTGCCAGCTCACCGACTAGCGGGAGCCACAATGAG.

In this sample, this clone turned up a few times. The read stops 3 residues short of the end of the CDR3; the missing end is completed from the germline J gene. This chain links TRBV18 with TRBJ2-2; D might be TRBD1 (6 bases). CDR3 length equals 16 residues. Germline V gene data show CDR1 as KGHSH and CDR2 as LQKENI. V lost 2 bases, J lost 0 bases, and 10 bases lay in between. The CDR3 bases that were read are TGTGCCAGCTCACCAGACAGGAGGACGAACACCGGGGAG. This encodes CASSPDRRTNTGE. The CDR3 in full is CASSPDRRTNTGELFF.

To note about this clone: The read ends 3 residues before the CDR3 terminus; that terminus is restored from the germline J gene. The chain links TRBV18 to TRBJ2-7, with D unclear. CDR3 length: 14 amino acids. Germline CDR1 reads KGHSH; CDR2 reads LQKENI. Deletions cut 6 bases from V and 5 bases from J, with 17 bases between. CDR3 sequence reads: CASSLGWQQDEQYF. The CDR3 DNA, read in part, is TGTGCCAGCTCCCTGGGTTGGCAGCAGGACGAG.

This clone was detected many times. Read sequence stops 3 residues before the CDR3 end, and the germline J gene provides the missing end. V gene TRBV18 combines with J gene TRBJ1-1; 11 bases line up with TRBD1. Germline lookup yields CDR1 KGHSH and CDR2 LQKENI. Trimming at V came to 2 bases and at J to 4 bases, leaving 3 bases not matched to a gene. The CDR3 has 15 amino acids. The chain's CDR3 is CASSPTGTGGTEAFF. The DNA read from the CDR3 is TGTGCCAGCTCACCAACGGGGACAGGGGGCACTGAA.

This clone was counted between two and nine times. The read finishes 3 residues shy of the CDR3 end, and the germline J gene is used to complete it. The V gene is TRBV7-9, the J gene TRBJ1-3, with D hard to call. CDR3 length: 14 amino acids. The V end lost 5 bases, the J end lost 0 bases, and 8 bases lay between the germline ends. Germline V gives CDR1 SEHNR, CDR2 FQNEAQ (reference sequence). CDR3 protein: CASSEGLSGNTIYF. CDR3 bases read: TGTGCCAGCAGCGAAGGACTCTCTGGAAACACC.

This clone was counted at least ten times. Sequencing ends 3 residues short of the CDR3 end; the germline J gene provides the rest. The chain couples TRBV6-2 or TRBV6-3 to TRBJ2-1; D perhaps matches TRBD2 (5 bases). This CDR3 is 13 amino acids long. Germline lookup yields CDR1 MNHEY and CDR2 SVGEGT. Trimming removed 6 bases from V and 4 bases from J, with 10 bases in between. Here the CDR3 reads CASRLDLYNEQFF. The CDR3 DNA, read in part, is TGTGCCAGCAGATTGGACTTGTACAATGAG.

A note on this clone: The DNA ends 3 residues before the CDR3 does, and the rest of the CDR3 is filled in from the germline J gene. The chain uses TRBV2 and TRBJ1-2; 10 bases line up with TRBD1. V shed 10 bases and J 1 base; nucleotides not matched to a gene: 6. CDR1 is SNHLY, CDR2 FYNNEI, per germline. This CDR3 is built from 14 residues. The CDR3 protein is CATAGQGNNYGYTF. Partial CDR3 DNA: TGTGCCACTGCGGGACAGGGGAATAACTATGGC. The entire variable domain, with the rest obtained from reference TRBV2 and TRBJ1-2, is as follows: EPEVTQTPSHQVTQMGQEVILRCVPISNHLYFYWYRQILGQKVEFLVSFYNNEISEKSEIFDDQFSVERPDGSNFTLKIRSTKLEDSAMYFCATAGQGNNYGYTFGSGTRLTVV.

The table lists this clone with a few counts. The CDR3 is cut off 3 residues early in the read; its end comes from the germline J gene. This chain links TRBV5-4 with TRBJ2-1; 9 bases map to TRBD2. The CDR3 is made up of 16 amino acids. Unmatched junction bases numbered 8, after V lost 0 bases and J lost 7 bases. The germline gives CDR1 SGHNT, CDR2 YYREEE (reference sequence). The CDR3 DNA, read in part, is TGTGCCAGCAGCTTGGGCGGGGGGGGAGGGGTGAATGAG. Its protein product is CASSLGGGGGVNE. The entire CDR3 reads CASSLGGGGGVNEQFF.